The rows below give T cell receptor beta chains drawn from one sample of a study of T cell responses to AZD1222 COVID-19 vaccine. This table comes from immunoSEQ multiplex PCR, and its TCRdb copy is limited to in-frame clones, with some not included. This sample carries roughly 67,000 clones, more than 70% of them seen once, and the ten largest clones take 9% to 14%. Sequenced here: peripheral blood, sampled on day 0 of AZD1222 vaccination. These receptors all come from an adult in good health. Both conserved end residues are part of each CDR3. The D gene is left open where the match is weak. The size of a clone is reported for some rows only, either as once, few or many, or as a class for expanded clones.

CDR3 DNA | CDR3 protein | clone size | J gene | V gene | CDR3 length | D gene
TGTGCCACCAGCGGGGGGAAAGAGACCCAGTACTTC | CATSGGKETQYF | once | TRBJ2-5 | TRBV15 | 12 | .
TGTGCCAGCATAAGGGGGGAGCCCTACAATGAGCAGTTCTTC | CASIRGEPYNEQFF | . | TRBJ2-1 | TRBV2 | 14 | .
TGCGCCAGCAGCATCCGGGACAGTTTCGAGCCCCAGCATTTT | CASSIRDSFEPQHF | . | TRBJ1-5 | TRBV4-1 | 14 | TRBD1
TGTGCCAGCAGTGACAGTCAGGAGGGGGTTTCGACAGATACGCAGTATTTT | CASSDSQEGVSTDTQYF | . | TRBJ2-3 | TRBV6-4 | 17 | .
TGTGCCAGCAGCGTAGGGGGGACAGGTAGCTCCTACGAGCAGTACTTC | CASSVGGTGSSYEQYF | . | TRBJ2-7 | TRBV9 | 16 | TRBD1
TGCGCCAGCAGCCAAGCACCGGCAAATGTAGACATAGGGGAGCAGTTCTTC | CASSQAPANVDIGEQFF | . | TRBJ2-1 | TRBV4-3 | 17 | .
TGTGCCAGTAGTATATCAGGACAGGGAGGGATTTTAAGAAACATTCAGTACTTC | CASSISGQGGILRNIQYF | . | TRBJ2-4 | TRBV19 | 18 | .
TGTGCCAGCAGTTTGCAACAGGGTCAGCCCCAGCATTTT | CASSLQQGQPQHF | . | TRBJ1-5 | TRBV6-5 | 13 | .
TGTGCCTGGAGTGCCTCTTCGGATACTTATGGCTACACCTTC | CAWSASSDTYGYTF | . | TRBJ1-2 | TRBV30 | 14 | .
TGTGCCAGCAGCGTAGGTCGGGGCCACTATGGCTACACCTTC | CASSVGRGHYGYTF | . | TRBJ1-2 | TRBV9 | 14 | .
TGTGCCAGCAGCTTAGCTATGGGGCCTTCCTACGAGCAGTACTTC | CASSLAMGPSYEQYF | . | TRBJ2-7 | TRBV11-1 | 15 | .
TGTGCCAGCAGCTATGCGAGAGACCGCTCCTACGAGCAGTACTTC | CASSYARDRSYEQYF | . | TRBJ2-7 | TRBV7-2 | 15 | .
TGTGCCAGCAGCTTAGGGGATATAGCCAAAAACATTCAGTACTTC | CASSLGDIAKNIQYF | . | TRBJ2-4 | TRBV7-9 | 15 | .
TGTGCCAGCGCCGGGGGTTCCGGCAGGGACACTGAAGCTTTCTTT | CASAGGSGRDTEAFF | . | TRBJ1-1 | TRBV5-5 | 15 | .
TGTGCCAGTACGGGGGTTAAGGGTTTTTATGGCTACACCTTC | CASTGVKGFYGYTF | . | TRBJ1-2 | TRBV19 | 14 | .
TGCGCCAGCAGCCCCGGGACAGGGGTTTTATCAGATACGCAGTATTTT | CASSPGTGVLSDTQYF | . | TRBJ2-3 | TRBV4-3 | 16 | TRBD1
TGTGCCATCAGAGCAACTTCTAGCGGGGGTTACAATGAGCAGTTCTTC | CAIRATSSGGYNEQFF | . | TRBJ2-1 | TRBV10-3 | 16 | TRBD2
TGTGCCAGCTCACCAATCAGGGGCACTGAAGCTTTCTTT | CASSPIRGTEAFF | . | TRBJ1-1 | TRBV18 | 13 | .
TGTGCCACCAGTGATTTGCCCTCAGCAACAGGGGGCCTTGAGCAGTTCTTC | CATSDLPSATGGLEQFF | . | TRBJ2-1 | TRBV24-1 | 17 | TRBD1
TGTGCCAGCAGTGAAGGAAACGGTCCCTATAGCTACACCTTC | CASSEGNGPYSYTF | few | TRBJ1-2 | TRBV6-1 | 14 | .
TGTGCCAGCAGCCAAATACAGAGCACTGAAGCTTTCTTT | CASSQIQSTEAFF | . | TRBJ1-1 | TRBV14 | 13 | .
TGTGCCAGCAGTCAACTCGGCAGGGTAAATCAGCCCCAGCATTTT | CASSQLGRVNQPQHF | . | TRBJ1-5 | TRBV6-5 | 15 | .
TGTGCCAGCAGTCACCCGGGACAGGGCCCCTACGAGCAGTACTTC | CASSHPGQGPYEQYF | . | TRBJ2-7 | TRBV6-5 | 15 | TRBD1
TGTGCCTGGAGCGACAGGGGTTACGAGCAGTACTTC | CAWSDRGYEQYF | . | TRBJ2-7 | TRBV30 | 12 | TRBD1
TGTGCCAGCAGCGTAGGCGTCACACAAGAGACCCAGTACTTC | CASSVGVTQETQYF | . | TRBJ2-5 | TRBV9 | 14 | .
TGCGCCAGCAGCTACCGACGGGGGGCTTACAATGAGCAGTTCTTC | CASSYRRGAYNEQFF | . | TRBJ2-1 | TRBV5-1 | 15 | .
TGTGCCAGCAGTTTGAGGGTGAACACTGAAGCTTTCTTT | CASSLRVNTEAFF | . | TRBJ1-1 | TRBV6-2/TRBV6-3 | 13 | .
TGTGCCAGCAGCTTGGATGAGCAGTTCTTC | CASSLDEQFF | once | TRBJ2-1 | TRBV5-8 | 10 | .
TGTGCCAGCAGCTTCCCGACAGCCGCGGGGACAGATACGCAGTATTTT | CASSFPTAAGTDTQYF | . | TRBJ2-3 | TRBV3-1/TRBV3-2 | 16 | .
TGCGCCAGCAGCCCGCTAGTCCAGGGATTCGATGGCTACACCTTC | CASSPLVQGFDGYTF | . | TRBJ1-2 | TRBV4-3 | 15 | .
TGTGCCAGCAGCGGGTGGACTAGCGTAGAGACCCAGTACTTC | CASSGWTSVETQYF | once | TRBJ2-5 | TRBV11-2 | 14 | TRBD2
TGCGCCAGCAGCCCCCTCCGTGGCGAGCAGTACTTC | CASSPLRGEQYF | . | TRBJ2-7 | TRBV4-1 | 12 | .
TGCGCCAGCAGCCACGAGAGTACAGGGGGCTCACCCCTCCACTTT | CASSHESTGGSPLHF | . | TRBJ1-6 | TRBV4-1 | 15 | TRBD1
TGCGCCAGCAGCCAATCCACCGGGACAGGGTCCTACGAGCAGTACTTC | CASSQSTGTGSYEQYF | . | TRBJ2-7 | TRBV4-1 | 16 | TRBD1
TGTGCCAGTAGTTCGACAGGAACCTCTGGAAACACCATATATTTT | CASSSTGTSGNTIYF | . | TRBJ1-3 | TRBV19 | 15 | .
TGTGCCAGCAGGTATACAGGGGGCACTGAAGCTTTCTTT | CASRYTGGTEAFF | few | TRBJ1-1 | TRBV6-5 | 13 | TRBD1
TGTGCCAGCAGCCAAGACATATACGGGGGGAACACCGGGGAGCTGTTTTTT | CASSQDIYGGNTGELFF | . | TRBJ2-2 | TRBV14 | 17 | .
TGTGCTAGTGGTTTGTACCTAGCTGGGGCCAACGTCCTGACTTTC | CASGLYLAGANVLTF | . | TRBJ2-6 | TRBV12-5 | 15 | .
TGTGCCAGCTCACTGGTGACGAACACCGGGGAGCTGTTTTTT | CASSLVTNTGELFF | few | TRBJ2-2 | TRBV18 | 14 | .
TGTGCCAGCAGGGCGACTAGCGGGGGCTCCTACGAGCAGTACTTC | CASRATSGGSYEQYF | . | TRBJ2-7 | TRBV6-5 | 15 | TRBD2
TGTGCCAGCACCCAACAGGGTTTCGCCTCACCCCTCCACTTT | CASTQQGFASPLHF | . | TRBJ1-6 | TRBV6-5 | 14 | .
TGTGCCAGCAGCCACTATACAGGAGACTCCTACGAGCAGTACTTC | CASSHYTGDSYEQYF | . | TRBJ2-7 | TRBV4-2 | 15 | .
TGCGCCAGCAGGCGACCTCCTAGTAACACTGAAGCTTTCTTT | CASRRPPSNTEAFF | . | TRBJ1-1 | TRBV5-1 | 14 | .
TGTGCCTACTCGACCCGCGGAATGGAGCAGTACTTC | CAYSTRGMEQYF | once | TRBJ2-7 | TRBV30 | 12 | .
TGTGCCAGCAGTTTAGCGCTACGGTATGGCTACACCTTC | CASSLALRYGYTF | . | TRBJ1-2 | TRBV12-3/TRBV12-4 | 13 | .
TGTGCCAGCAGTTACAGGTCAAGGCGGAACGGGGGATCCTACAATGAGCAGTTCTTC | CASSYRSRRNGGSYNEQFF | . | TRBJ2-1 | TRBV6-2/TRBV6-3 | 19 | .